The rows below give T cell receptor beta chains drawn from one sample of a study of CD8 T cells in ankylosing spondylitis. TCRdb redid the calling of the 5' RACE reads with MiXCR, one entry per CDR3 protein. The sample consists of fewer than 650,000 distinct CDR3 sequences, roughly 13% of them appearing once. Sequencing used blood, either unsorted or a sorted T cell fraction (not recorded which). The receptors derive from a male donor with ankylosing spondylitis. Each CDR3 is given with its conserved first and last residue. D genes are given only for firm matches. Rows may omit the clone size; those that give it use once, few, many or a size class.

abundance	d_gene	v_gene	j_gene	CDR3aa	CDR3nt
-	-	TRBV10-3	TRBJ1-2	CAIGYSRDGPYGYTF	TGTGCCATCGGGTACAGCCGGGACGGACCTTATGGCTACACCTTC
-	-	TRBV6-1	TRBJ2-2	CAARAFRGTGELFF	TGTGCCGCAAGGGCCTTCAGGGGCACCGGGGAGCTGTTTTTT
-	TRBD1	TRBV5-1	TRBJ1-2	CASSLDGTDSILNYGYTF	TGCGCCAGCAGCTTGGATGGGACAGACAGCATACTTAACTATGGCTACACCTTC
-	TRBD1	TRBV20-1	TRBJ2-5	CSASEQGATETQYF	TGCAGTGCTAGTGAACAGGGGGCGACGGAGACCCAGTACTTC
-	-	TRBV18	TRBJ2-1	CASSFYNSYNEQFF	TGTGCCAGCTCTTTCTATAACTCCTACAATGAGCAGTTCTTC
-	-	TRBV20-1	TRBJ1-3	CSADRLDSSGNTIYF	TGCAGTGCTGACAGGCTGGACTCCTCTGGAAACACCATATATTTT
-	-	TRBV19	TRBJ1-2	CASTWTANYGYTF	TGTGCCAGTACCTGGACAGCTAACTATGGCTACACCTTC
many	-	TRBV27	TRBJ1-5	CASSPDGARQPQHF	TGTGCCAGCAGTCCTGACGGGGCGAGGCAGCCCCAGCATTTT
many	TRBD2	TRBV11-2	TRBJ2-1	CASSYHSGRAENEQFF	TGTGCCAGCAGCTACCATAGCGGGAGGGCCGAAAATGAGCAGTTCTTC
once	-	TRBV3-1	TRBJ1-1	CASSQATPSMNTEAFF	TGTGCCAGCAGCCAAGCAACACCTTCTATGAACACTGAAGCTTTCTTT
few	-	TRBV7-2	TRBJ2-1	CASSLRDRRFF	TGTGCCAGCAGCTTACGAGACAGGCGGTTCTTC
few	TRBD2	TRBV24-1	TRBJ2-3	CATSDPGLAGTSTDTQYF	TGTGCCACCAGTGATCCAGGCCTAGCGGGAACTAGCACAGATACGCAGTATTTT
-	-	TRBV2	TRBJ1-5	CASKGTGNQPQHF	TGTGCCAGTAAAGGGACCGGCAATCAGCCCCAGCATTTT
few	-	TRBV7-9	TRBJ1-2	CAPGGYGYTF	TGTGCCCCGGGCGGCTATGGCTACACCTTC
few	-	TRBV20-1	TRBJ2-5	CSARPWAGDETQYF	TGCAGTGCTAGACCTTGGGCCGGGGACGAGACCCAGTACTTC